This TCR beta chain came from a study of cytomegalovirus exposure and HLA in healthy donors. Whole-study results and caveats: TCR association rates varied by HLA locus in a later analysis, with DRB1 highest and HLA-C lowest. Later on, analysis showed that most CMV-associated TCR beta chains appeared to be HLA-restricted.

This clone showed up just once. Its antigen remains unidentified. This CDR3 is 15 amino acids long. Germline V gene data show CDR1 as SGDLS and CDR2 as YYNGEE. The V segment lost 2 bases and the J segment 4 bases; nucleotides outside the gene matches: 3. Primers for the PCR totalled 60 Vbeta and 13 Jbeta. Clones were sequenced by immunoSEQ multiplex PCR, and TCRdb holds only the in-frame ones, with some missing. The data show 35,000 to 45,000 clones, approximately 86% seen once. J is TRBJ2-1 and V is TRBV9; 10 bases match TRBD2. Sequencing used PBMCs. The receptor comes from a young woman in good health and CMV-seropositive. This chain's CDR3 is CASSVELAGYNEQFF. The CDR3 DNA reads as TGTGCCAGCAGCGTTGAACTAGCGGGGTACAATGAGCAGTTCTTC.